This TCR beta chain was profiled in a study of neurological immune-mediated disorders. V was shortened by 4 bases and J by 10 bases, with 16 bases between the two germline ends. The CDR3 covers 13 residues. Time point in this sample: longitudinal time-point 2. cDNA was made by 5'RACE with 10-nucleotide random UMIs. Over 160 million TCR-beta sequences (from 15-18 subjects) were yielded by each sequencing run. One entry per CDR3 protein, called by TCRdb with MiXCR from the 5' RACE reads. The repertoire includes tens of thousands of distinct CDR3 sequences, less than 15% of them detected once, and roughly 4.8% sits in the top ten.

V and J are TRBV12-3 or TRBV12-4 and TRBJ1-1, with D tentatively TRBD1 (6 bases). What was sequenced was PBMCs. The TCR originated in a female donor with HTLV-1-associated myelopathy (HAM/TSP). CDR3 sequence reads: CASSWRPGQGAFF. In DNA, the CDR3 is TGTGCCAGCAGTTGGAGGCCGGGACAAGGAGCTTTCTTT.